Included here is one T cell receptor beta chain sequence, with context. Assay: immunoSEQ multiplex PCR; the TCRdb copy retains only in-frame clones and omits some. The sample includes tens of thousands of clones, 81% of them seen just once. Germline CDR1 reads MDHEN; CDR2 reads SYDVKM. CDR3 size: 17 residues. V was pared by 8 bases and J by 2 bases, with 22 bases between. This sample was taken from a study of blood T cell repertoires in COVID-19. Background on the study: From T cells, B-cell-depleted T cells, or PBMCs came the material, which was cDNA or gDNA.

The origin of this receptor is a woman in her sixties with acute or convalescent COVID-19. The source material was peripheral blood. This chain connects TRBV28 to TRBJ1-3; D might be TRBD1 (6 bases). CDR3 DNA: TGTGCCAGCGGAACCCTCCAACAGGGTTCAGCTGGAAACACCATATATTTT. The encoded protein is CASGTLQQGSAGNTIYF.